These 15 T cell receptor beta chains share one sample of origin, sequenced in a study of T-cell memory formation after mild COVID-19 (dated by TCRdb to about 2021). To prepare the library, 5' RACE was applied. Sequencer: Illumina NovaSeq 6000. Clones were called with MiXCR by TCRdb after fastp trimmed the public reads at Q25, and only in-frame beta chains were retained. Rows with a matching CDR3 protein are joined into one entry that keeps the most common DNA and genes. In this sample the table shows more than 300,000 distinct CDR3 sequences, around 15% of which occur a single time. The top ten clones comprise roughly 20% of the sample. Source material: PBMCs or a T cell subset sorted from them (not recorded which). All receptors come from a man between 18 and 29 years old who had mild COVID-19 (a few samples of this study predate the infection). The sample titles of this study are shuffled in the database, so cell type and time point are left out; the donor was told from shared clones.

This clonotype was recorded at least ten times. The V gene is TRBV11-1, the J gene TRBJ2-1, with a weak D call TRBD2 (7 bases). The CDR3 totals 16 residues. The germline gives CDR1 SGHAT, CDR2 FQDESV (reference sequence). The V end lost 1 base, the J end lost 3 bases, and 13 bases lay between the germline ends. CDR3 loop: CASSLGAGAFYNEQFF. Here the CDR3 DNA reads TGTGCCAGCAGCTTAGGTGCGGGGGCCTTCTACAATGAGCAGTTCTTC.

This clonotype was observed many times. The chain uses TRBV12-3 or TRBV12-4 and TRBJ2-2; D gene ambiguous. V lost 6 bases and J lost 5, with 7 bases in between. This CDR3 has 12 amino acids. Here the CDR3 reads CASRAETGELFF. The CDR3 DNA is TGTGCCAGCAGGGCTGAAACCGGGGAGCTGTTTTTT.

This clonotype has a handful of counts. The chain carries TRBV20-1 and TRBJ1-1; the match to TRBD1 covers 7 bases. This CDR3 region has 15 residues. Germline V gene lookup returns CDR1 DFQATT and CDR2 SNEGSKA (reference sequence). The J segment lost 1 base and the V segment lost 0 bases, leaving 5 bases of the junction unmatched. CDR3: CSARDRQGWNTEAFF. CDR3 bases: TGCAGTGCTAGAGATCGACAGGGATGGAACACTGAAGCTTTCTTT.

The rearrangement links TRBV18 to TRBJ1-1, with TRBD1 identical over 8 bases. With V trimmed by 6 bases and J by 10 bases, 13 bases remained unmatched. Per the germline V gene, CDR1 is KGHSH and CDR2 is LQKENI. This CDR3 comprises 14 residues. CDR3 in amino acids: CASSPDRAQQGAFF. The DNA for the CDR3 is TGTGCCAGCTCCCCGGACAGGGCTCAGCAGGGAGCTTTCTTT. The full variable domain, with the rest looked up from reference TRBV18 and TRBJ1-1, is NAGVMQNPRHLVRRRGQEARLRCSPMKGHSHVYWYRQLPEEGLKFMVYLQKENIIDESGMPKERFSAEFPKEGPSILRIQQVVRGDSAAYFCASSPDRAQQGAFFGQGTRLTVV.

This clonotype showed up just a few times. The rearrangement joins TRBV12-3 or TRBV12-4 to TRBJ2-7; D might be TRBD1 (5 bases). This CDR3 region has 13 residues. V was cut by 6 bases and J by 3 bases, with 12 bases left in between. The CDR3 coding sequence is TGTGCCAGCAGCCCAGGACACAACTACGAGCAGTACTTC. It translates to CASSPGHNYEQYF.

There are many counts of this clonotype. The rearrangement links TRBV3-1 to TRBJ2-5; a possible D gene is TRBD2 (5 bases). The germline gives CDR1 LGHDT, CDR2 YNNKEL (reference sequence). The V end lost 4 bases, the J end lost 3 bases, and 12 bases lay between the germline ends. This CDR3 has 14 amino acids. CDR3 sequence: CASSPSGIKETQYF. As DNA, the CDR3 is TGTGCCAGCAGCCCTTCGGGAATCAAAGAGACCCAGTACTTC.

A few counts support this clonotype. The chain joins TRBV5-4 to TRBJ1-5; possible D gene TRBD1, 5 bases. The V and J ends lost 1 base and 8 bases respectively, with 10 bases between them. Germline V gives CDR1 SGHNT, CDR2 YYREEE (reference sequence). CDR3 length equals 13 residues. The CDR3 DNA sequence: TGTGCCAGCAGCTTGACAGGCCAGGAGCCCCAGCATTTT. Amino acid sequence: CASSLTGQEPQHF.

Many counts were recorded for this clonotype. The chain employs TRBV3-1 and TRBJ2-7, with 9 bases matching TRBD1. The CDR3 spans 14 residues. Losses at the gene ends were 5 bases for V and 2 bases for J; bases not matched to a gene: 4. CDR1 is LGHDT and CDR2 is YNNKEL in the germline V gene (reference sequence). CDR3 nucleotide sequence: TGTGCCAGCAGCGCCCGGGACAGGGCCTACGAGCAGTACTTC. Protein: CASSARDRAYEQYF.

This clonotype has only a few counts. CDR3 nucleotides: TGTGCCAGCAGTTACATGGGGGACAGACTTGACGAAGAGACCCAGTACTTC. Its translation is CASSYMGDRLDEETQYF. The chain employs TRBV6-5 and TRBJ2-5; 7 nucleotides agree with TRBD1. The CDR3 is made up of 17 amino acids. With 2 bases clipped from V and 3 bases from J, the junction kept 12 bases outside the gene matches. Germline loops: CDR1 MNHEY, CDR2 SVGAGI.

Here the CDR3 DNA reads TGTGCCAGCAGTTTTCAAGGGGGGCAGACCCAGTACTTC. Translated: CASSFQGGQTQYF. The V call is TRBV27, the J call TRBJ2-5; D possibly uses TRBD1 or TRBD2 (6 bases each). The CDR3 extends over 13 amino acids. Trimming left V 3 bases short and J 6 bases short, with 11 bases between. Germline values: CDR1 MNHEY, CDR2 SMNVEV (reference sequence).

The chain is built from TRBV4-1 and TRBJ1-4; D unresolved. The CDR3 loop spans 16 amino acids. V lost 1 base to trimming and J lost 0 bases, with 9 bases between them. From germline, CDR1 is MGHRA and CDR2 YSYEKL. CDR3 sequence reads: CASSQGRLSTNEKLFF. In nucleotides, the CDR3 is TGCGCCAGCAGCCAAGGGCGGCTATCAACTAATGAAAAACTGTTTTTT.

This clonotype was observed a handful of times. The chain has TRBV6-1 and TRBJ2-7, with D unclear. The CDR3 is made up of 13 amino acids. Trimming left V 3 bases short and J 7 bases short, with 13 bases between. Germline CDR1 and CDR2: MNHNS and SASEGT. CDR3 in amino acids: CASSDRPAVEQYV. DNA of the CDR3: TGTGCCAGCAGTGACAGGCCCGCAGTAGAGCAGTACGTC.

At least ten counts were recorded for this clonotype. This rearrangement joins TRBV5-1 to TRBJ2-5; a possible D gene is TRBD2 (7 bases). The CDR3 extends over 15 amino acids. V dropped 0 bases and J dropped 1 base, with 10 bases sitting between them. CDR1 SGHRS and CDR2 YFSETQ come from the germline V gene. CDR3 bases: TGCGCCAGCAGCTTGGCGGGGGGCATCCAAGAGACCCAGTACTTC. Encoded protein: CASSLAGGIQETQYF.

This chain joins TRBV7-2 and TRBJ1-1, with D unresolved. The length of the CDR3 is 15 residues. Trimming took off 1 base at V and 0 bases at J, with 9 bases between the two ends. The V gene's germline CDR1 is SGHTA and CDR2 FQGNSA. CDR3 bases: TGTGCCAGCAGCTTAGGGTTAGGGATGAACACTGAAGCTTTCTTT. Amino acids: CASSLGLGMNTEAFF. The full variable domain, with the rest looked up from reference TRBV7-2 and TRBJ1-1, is GAGVSQSPSNKVTEKGKDVELRCDPISGHTALYWYRQSLGQGLEFLIYFQGNSAPDKSGLPSDRFSAERTGGSVSTLTIQRTQQEDSAVYLCASSLGLGMNTEAFFGQGTRLTVV.

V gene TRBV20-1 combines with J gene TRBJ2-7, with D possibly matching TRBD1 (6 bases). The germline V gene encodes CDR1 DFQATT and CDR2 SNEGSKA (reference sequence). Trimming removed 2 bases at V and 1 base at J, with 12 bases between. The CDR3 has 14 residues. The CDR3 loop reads CSARRSDRSYEQYV. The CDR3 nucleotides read TGCAGTGCTAGAAGGTCGGACAGATCCTACGAGCAGTACGTC.